This T cell receptor beta chain was sequenced during a study of OX40 agonist ivuxolimab in advanced cancers. Only in-frame clones appear in the TCRdb table, and some are missing; sequencing was by immunoSEQ multiplex PCR. Of more than 65,000 clones listed, more than 70% are singletons. This clone was seen a single time. Its antigen is not identified. With 4 bases removed from V and 6 bases from J, the gap between germline ends came to 17 bases. Germline assignment: CDR1 SGHNT and CDR2 YYREEE (reference sequence). CDR3 length equals 15 residues. Study-wide results and caveats: Clonal expansion from baseline to week 6 occurred in both CD4+ and CD8+ T cells. Fewer expanded clones were found on average in CD4+ than in CD8+ T cells. Partial responders dosed at 0.1-3.0 mg/kg displayed clonal expansion ranking among the lowest.

The sequence was obtained from an adult with an advanced solid tumor such as melanoma, head and neck, liver or kidney cancer. This material consisted of CD4+ or CD8+ T cells sorted from blood, taken in a trial of the OX40 agonist ivuxolimab. The rearrangement uses TRBV5-4 and TRBJ1-3; maybe TRBD1 (5 bases). CDR3 amino acids: CASSLKGGESNTIYF. The CDR3 nucleotides are TGTGCCAGCAGCCTCAAGGGAGGGGAGTCAAACACCATATATTTT.